This T cell receptor beta chain was observed in a study of blood T cell repertoires in COVID-19. Study in general: Whether acute or convalescent, the COVID-19 samples came from the United States, Italy and Spain. The cDNA or gDNA used as material had been derived from T cells, B-cell-depleted T cells, or PBMCs.

CDR1 and CDR2 (germline): MNHEY, SMNVEV (reference sequence). The V gene end was trimmed by 5 bases and the J gene end by 5 bases; junction bases not matched to a gene: 7. This CDR3 region has 14 residues. Generated by immunoSEQ multiplex PCR, the TCRdb table keeps only in-frame clones and is missing some. In the table there are 140,000 or so clones, around 87% of which are singletons. The chain has TRBV27 and TRBJ1-2, with TRBD1 matching 8 bases. This clonotype was sampled from a human donor in a cohort sampled during active COVID-19. The sequenced material came from peripheral blood. The CDR3 here is CASSKTGEGYGYTF. The CDR3 nucleotides are TGTGCCAGCAGTAAGACAGGGGAGGGTTATGGCTACACCTTC.